The 30 T cell receptor beta chains below were found in one sample sequenced in a study of human thymus T cells. Sequenced by immunoSEQ multiplex PCR; TCRdb stores in-frame clones only, minus some. The table records tens of thousands of clones, approximately 95% of them present only once. Sequenced material: blood. The receptors originated from a girl under three years old with a congenital heart defect but otherwise immunologically healthy.

This chain uses TRBV10-1 with TRBJ1-5; a weak D match, TRBD1 (6 bases). The germline V gene encodes CDR1 WNHNN and CDR2 SYGVQD (reference sequence). This CDR3 contains 19 residues. Trimming shortened V by 6 bases and J by 3 bases, and 27 bases separated the two germline ends. The CDR3 bases are TGCGCCAGCAGCTCAACCCCGTTTCTTAATGGGACAATCAATCAGCCCCAGCATTTT. Translating gives CASSSTPFLNGTINQPQHF.

The gene calls are TRBV7-2 and TRBJ2-3; D is perhaps TRBD1 or TRBD2 (5 bases each). The CDR3 sequence is 12 residues long. V lost 3 bases, J lost 11 bases, and 12 bases lay in between. The germline CDR1 and CDR2 sequences are SGHTA and FQGNSA. The DNA of the CDR3 is TGTGCCAGCAGCTTCGGGACGGAAAAGCAGTATTTT. Translating it yields CASSFGTEKQYF.

V and J are TRBV7-7 and TRBJ2-5; the D is unclear. The CDR3 extends over 13 amino acids. Trimming pared 1 base from V and 2 bases from J, leaving 5 bases between. CDR1 and CDR2 from the germline V gene are SSHAT and FNYEAQ (reference sequence). CDR3 DNA: TGTGCCAGCAGCTTAGTGGGGCAAGAGACCCAGTACTTC. The encoded protein is CASSLVGQETQYF.

The chain links TRBV5-6 to TRBJ1-2; 8 nucleotides agree with TRBD1. Looked up from germline, CDR1 is SGHDT and CDR2 is YYEEEE. The V segment lost 3 bases and the J segment 7 bases; nucleotides outside the gene matches: 11. CDR3 length: 15 residues. CDR3 DNA: TGTGCCAGCAGCTCTGGACAGGGAGCCCTCGGTGGCTACACCTTC. This translates into CASSSGQGALGGYTF.

The chain combines TRBV6-5 with TRBJ2-7; D gene ambiguous. This CDR3 contains 11 residues. Germline V gives CDR1 MNHEY, CDR2 SVGAGI. V lost 6 bases and J lost 2, with 5 bases in between. In DNA, the CDR3 is TGTGCCAGCAGGAGCACCTACGAGCAGTACTTC. The encoded protein is CASRSTYEQYF.

CDR3 nucleotide sequence: TGTGCCAGCAGCATGCGTGTCGCGGGAACCCCCACAGATACGCAGTATTTT. This gives the protein CASSMRVAGTPTDTQYF. The chain has TRBV21-1 and TRBJ2-3; TRBD2 was called by the table and not checked on the DNA. TRBV21-1 is classified as a pseudogene. The CDR3 loop spans 17 amino acids.

The rearrangement joins TRBV11-2 to TRBJ2-2, with D tentatively TRBD2 (5 bases). CDR3 length: 13 amino acids. In germline, CDR1 is SGHAT, CDR2 FQNNGV. The germline V and J ends were trimmed by 3 bases and 6 bases, with 8 bases remaining between them. For the CDR3, the DNA is TGTGCCAGCAGCTTTAGGAGGCCCGGGGAGCTGTTTTTT. It encodes CASSFRRPGELFF.

The gene calls are TRBV18 and TRBJ2-3; weak D call: TRBD2 (5 bases). The CDR3 loop spans 15 amino acids. CDR1 is KGHSH, CDR2 LQKENI, per germline. Deletions cut 2 bases from V and 4 bases from J, with 13 bases between. CDR3 bases: TGTGCCAGCTCACCAAGCTCGGGATGGTCAGATACGCAGTATTTT. Its translation is CASSPSSGWSDTQYF.

The V and J genes are TRBV7-9 and TRBJ2-5; D gene unclear. The CDR3 contains 12 residues. Deletions cut 2 bases from V and 8 bases from J, with 9 bases between. Germline assignment: CDR1 SEHNR and CDR2 FQNEAQ (reference sequence). Written as DNA, the CDR3 is TGTGCCAGCAGCTTATCACCGGTCACCCAGTACTTC. Translating it yields CASSLSPVTQYF.

This sequence joins TRBV4-2 and TRBJ2-4; 9 positions match TRBD2. With V trimmed by 0 bases and J by 8 bases, 8 bases remained unmatched. The CDR3 sequence is 16 residues long. The germline gives CDR1 LGHNA, CDR2 YNFKEQ. CDR3 loop: CASSQDGAGGMDIQYF. The DNA for the CDR3 is TGTGCCAGCAGCCAAGACGGGGCGGGAGGGATGGACATTCAGTACTTC.

This chain connects TRBV2 to TRBJ2-1; D remains unclear. CDR3 size: 10 residues. With 4 bases removed from V and 9 bases from J, the gap between germline ends came to 4 bases. Germline V gene lookup returns CDR1 SNHLY and CDR2 FYNNEI. This chain's CDR3 is CASSGGEQFF. CDR3 coding DNA: TGTGCCAGCAGTGGGGGTGAGCAGTTCTTC.

The genes are TRBV19 and TRBJ1-1, with 7 bases identical to TRBD1. CDR3 size: 16 residues. Trimming cost V 6 bases and J 1 base; bases outside gene matches: 11. Germline lookup yields CDR1 LNHDA and CDR2 SQIVND (reference sequence). Here the CDR3 reads CASSRQGRGTNTEAFF. CDR3 sequence (DNA): TGTGCCAGTAGCCGACAGGGAAGAGGTACGAACACTGAAGCTTTCTTT.

The gene calls are TRBV4-2 and TRBJ1-1; no clear D gene. The CDR3 runs 14 residues. Between the trimmed V and J ends, which lost 0 bases and 8 bases, there was a span of 13 bases. The V gene's germline CDR1 is LGHNA and CDR2 YNFKEQ. The DNA for the CDR3 is TGTGCCAGCAGCCAAGAAGGGAGACACTTAGAAGCTTTCTTT. It specifies CASSQEGRHLEAFF.

The CDR3 region is CASTEGLRHTDTQYF. As DNA, the CDR3 is TGCGCCAGCACGGAGGGGTTAAGGCACACAGATACGCAGTATTTT. The chain is built from TRBV4-1 and TRBJ2-3; the D gene is possibly TRBD2 (6 bases). V lost 7 bases to trimming and J lost 2 bases, with 16 bases between them. CDR3 length equals 15 residues. Germline CDR1 reads MGHRA; CDR2 reads YSYEKL.

V usage is TRBV21-1 and J usage is TRBJ2-5; the tabulated D call, TRBD2, remains unverified against the DNA. TRBV21-1 is a recognized pseudogene. The CDR3 runs 19 residues. The CDR3 nucleotides are TGTGCCAGCGGAATCGTCACCCAGACTAGCGGGAGGGCCCGAGAGACCCAGTACTTC. Amino acids: CASGIVTQTSGRARETQYF.

V is TRBV21-1 and J is TRBJ2-3; the D call TRBD1 from the table was never checked on the DNA. TRBV21-1 is a documented pseudogene. There are 19 residues in the CDR3. For the CDR3, the DNA is TGTGCCAGCAGCACACCATTTTCGGGACAGGGAGGGGAAACAGATACGCAGTATTTT. This sequence encodes CASSTPFSGQGGETDTQYF.

This rearrangement joins TRBV14 to TRBJ1-1; no clear D. Per the germline V gene, CDR1 is SGHDN and CDR2 is FVKESK. V was shortened by 2 bases and J by 7 bases, with 11 bases between the two germline ends. This CDR3 is 13 amino acids long. In nucleotides, the CDR3 is TGTGCCAGCAGCCAATATTTTCGTGGTGAAGCTTTCTTT. The encoded protein is CASSQYFRGEAFF.

The chain links TRBV19 to TRBJ2-2; the match to TRBD1 covers 8 bases. Trimming at V came to 6 bases and at J to 4 bases, leaving 1 base not matched to a gene. CDR3 length equals 13 residues. CDR1 and CDR2 from the germline V gene are LNHDA and SQIVND (reference sequence). DNA for the CDR3: TGTGCCAGTAGGACAGGGGCCACCGGGGAGCTGTTTTTT. This codes for CASRTGATGELFF.

The chain uses TRBV14 and TRBJ1-2; the D gene is possibly TRBD1 (6 bases). V was shortened by 6 bases and J by 7 bases, with 15 bases between the two germline ends. Germline V CDR1 and CDR2: SGHDN, FVKESK. This CDR3 has 13 residues. CDR3 DNA: TGTGCCAGCAGGGCAACAGGGCTCTCTGGCTACACCTTC. It yields the protein CASRATGLSGYTF.

CDR3 DNA: TGTGCCAGCAGCTTAGATGGACAGCTCAATCAGCCCCAGCATTTT. This translates into CASSLDGQLNQPQHF. V usage is TRBV11-2 and J usage is TRBJ1-5, with D possibly being TRBD1 (6 bases). Germline V gene data show CDR1 as SGHAT and CDR2 as FQNNGV. This CDR3 is 15 amino acids long. V was cut by 0 bases and J by 3 bases, with 9 bases left in between. The whole variable domain, remainder taken from reference TRBV11-2 and TRBJ1-5, is EAGVAQSPRYKIIEKRQSVAFWCNPISGHATLYWYQQILGQGPKLLIQFQNNGVVDDSQLPKDRFSAERLKGVDSTLKIQPAKLEDSAVYLCASSLDGQLNQPQHFGDGTRLSIL.

This clone was observed a single time. The V call is TRBV27, the J call TRBJ2-5, with TRBD1 as a possible D gene (5 bases). Per germline, CDR1 MNHEY and CDR2 SMNVEV (reference sequence). The CDR3 sequence is 15 residues long. V shed 2 bases and J shed 4 bases, with 14 bases lying between them. In DNA form, the CDR3 reads TGTGCCAGCAGTTTACAGGCAGGAAGGGGAGAGACCCAGTACTTC. It codes for CASSLQAGRGETQYF.

The rearrangement uses TRBV30 and TRBJ1-3; the match to TRBD1 covers 8 bases. The germline CDR1 and CDR2 sequences are GTSNPN and SVGIG (reference sequence). The CDR3 is made up of 19 amino acids. Trimming took 6 bases from V and 0 from J; bases not matched to a gene: 19. DNA of the CDR3: TGTGCCTGCACTAAGGACAGGGAGAATAAGGGCTCCTCTGGAAACACCATATATTTT. It encodes CACTKDRENKGSSGNTIYF.

The chain uses TRBV12-5 and TRBJ1-2, with D maybe TRBD1 (5 bases). Trimming stripped 6 bases from V and 1 base from J, with 9 bases between. Germline CDR1 is LGHNT and CDR2 is FRNRAP. The CDR3 is made up of 13 amino acids. CDR3 sequence (DNA): TGTGCTAGTGGAAACAGGCTTAACTATGGCTACACCTTC. Its translation is CASGNRLNYGYTF.

This clone came up once. This sequence joins TRBV5-6 and TRBJ2-3, with 15 bases identical to TRBD2. Germline-derived CDR1 and CDR2 are SGHDT and YYEEEE. J was trimmed by 8 bases and V by 2 bases; bases with no gene match: 6. The CDR3 spans 16 residues. CDR3 nucleotides: TGTGCCAGCAGCTTCTGGACTAGCGGGAGGGCTGGTACGCAGTATTTT. The encoded protein is CASSFWTSGRAGTQYF.

V usage is TRBV6-1 and J usage is TRBJ1-2; 7 bases are a match to TRBD1. CDR3 length: 15 residues. Germline assignment: CDR1 MNHNS and CDR2 SASEGT. Trimming removed 6 bases from V and 7 bases from J; junction bases left unmatched: 14. The CDR3 sequence is CASRRTLGDSGGYTF. The CDR3 DNA follows: TGTGCCAGCAGGAGAACACTCGGGGACAGTGGTGGCTACACCTTC.

V and J are TRBV9 and TRBJ2-5; D gene uncertain. The CDR3 is 14 amino acids. CDR1 and CDR2 from the germline V gene are SGDLS and YYNGEE. V dropped 0 bases and J dropped 1 base, with 7 bases sitting between them. CDR3 loop: CASSVGGSQETQYF. DNA of the CDR3: TGTGCCAGCAGCGTAGGCGGCAGCCAAGAGACCCAGTACTTC.

The CDR3 is CASSFDKGGYTF. DNA for the CDR3: TGTGCCAGCAGCTTTGACAAGGGGGGCTACACCTTC. The genes are TRBV7-9 and TRBJ1-2, with D tentatively TRBD1 (5 bases). CDR1 SEHNR and CDR2 FQNEAQ come from the germline V gene (reference sequence). The CDR3 is made up of 12 amino acids. The V and J ends lost 3 bases and 8 bases respectively, with 10 bases between them.

The rearrangement uses TRBV7-6 and TRBJ2-1, with a possible D match to TRBD2 (9 bases). Trimming cost V 4 bases and J 4 bases, with 17 bases left between them. This CDR3 is 16 amino acids long. CDR1 is SGHVS and CDR2 is FNYEAQ in the germline V gene. CDR3 nucleotide sequence: TGTGCCAGCAGCTCCCAGGGGGCGGGAGGGTACAATGAGCAGTTCTTC. It codes for CASSSQGAGGYNEQFF.

The chain has TRBV29-1 and TRBJ2-5, with 7 bases that match TRBD1. The V and J ends lost 6 bases and 2 bases, in that order; junction bases with no gene match: 6. Germline CDR1 reads SQVTM; CDR2 reads ANQGSEA. The CDR3 covers 13 residues. The CDR3, as DNA: TGCAGCGTGGGGGACAGTGGGCAAGAGACCCAGTACTTC. Translation: CSVGDSGQETQYF.

This chain connects TRBV6-6 to TRBJ2-7, with a possible D match to TRBD1 (5 bases). V was pared by 8 bases and J by 1 base, with 9 bases between. The CDR3 extends over 12 amino acids. Germline-derived CDR1 and CDR2 are MNHNY and SVGAGI (reference sequence). CDR3 in DNA: TGTGCCAGCCAAGCAGGGTCCTACGAGCAGTACTTC. Encoded protein: CASQAGSYEQYF.